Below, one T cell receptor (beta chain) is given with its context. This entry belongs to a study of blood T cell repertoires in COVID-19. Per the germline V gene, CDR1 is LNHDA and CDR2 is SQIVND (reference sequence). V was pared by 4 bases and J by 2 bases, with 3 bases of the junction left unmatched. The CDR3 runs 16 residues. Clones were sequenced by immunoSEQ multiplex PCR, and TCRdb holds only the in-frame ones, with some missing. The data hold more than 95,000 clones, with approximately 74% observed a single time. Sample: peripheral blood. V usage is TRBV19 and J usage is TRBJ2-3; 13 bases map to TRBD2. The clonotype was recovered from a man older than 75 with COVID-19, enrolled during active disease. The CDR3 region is CASSRLAGGLTDTQYF. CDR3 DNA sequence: TGTGCCAGTAGTAGACTAGCGGGAGGTCTCACAGATACGCAGTATTTT.